This TCR beta chain emerged from a study of neoadjuvant anti-PD-1 for oral cavity cancer. Germline V gene sequence: CDR1 SGHRS, CDR2 YFSETQ. Between the trimmed V and J ends, which lost 0 bases and 2 bases, there was a span of 5 bases. The CDR3 extends over 13 amino acids. Assay: immunoSEQ multiplex PCR; the TCRdb copy retains only in-frame clones and omits some. The data show about 14,000 clones, with roughly 65% seen just once and 2.2% held by the top ten. The genes are TRBV5-1 and TRBJ1-2; tentatively, D is TRBD1 (5 bases). The TCR was taken from a person aged 35-80 years with oral cavity squamous cell carcinoma. This sample comprised PBMCs, obtained before nivolumab (anti-PD-1) treatment. CDR3 nucleotide sequence: TGCGCCAGCAGCTTGGGACAGAACTATGGCTACACCTTC. It specifies CASSLGQNYGYTF.